This T cell receptor beta chain originates from a study of cytomegalovirus exposure and HLA in healthy donors. Study findings and constraints: Researchers catalogued about 150 TCR beta chains as cytomegalovirus-associated. The sole available immune exposure information was CMV serostatus.

As for this clone: Its cognate antigen is unknown.

Both 60 Vbeta primers and 13 Jbeta primers went into the PCR. The data were produced by immunoSEQ multiplex PCR, yet TCRdb's version contains in-frame clones alone and is incomplete. Seen here are fewer than 200,000 clones, almost 80% observed once, and the top ten hold approximately 0.89%. With 1 base clipped from V and 3 bases from J, the junction kept 14 bases outside the gene matches. The CDR3 contains 18 residues. Germline V gene sequence: CDR1 SGHNT, CDR2 YYREEE (reference sequence). V is TRBV5-4 and J is TRBJ2-5, with 8 bases matching TRBD2. Sample: PBMCs. The source is a woman aged 45 to 65 in good health and CMV-seropositive. The CDR3 spells CASSLSYWRGVRKETQYF. The CDR3 DNA reads TGTGCCAGCAGCTTGTCTTATTGGCGGGGGGTGAGAAAAGAGACCCAGTACTTC.